The text below deals with one TCR beta chain. The sample is drawn from a study of blood T cells in healthy people across ages. In germline, CDR1 is LGHDT, CDR2 YNNKEL (reference sequence). Unmatched junction bases numbered 9, after V lost 4 bases and J lost 4 bases. This CDR3 comprises 16 residues. The authors ran a second PCR of about 7 to 11 cycles using a sample-barcoded 5' primer and a J-beta primer mix. MiXCR, run by TCRdb on the 5' RACE reads, gives a single entry per CDR3 protein. The sample has roughly 800,000 distinct CDR3 sequences; about 55% are singletons. Sample: blood. The chain recombines TRBV3-1 with TRBJ2-7; 11 bases are a match to TRBD1. The clonotype comes from a man older than 75 in good health. The CDR3 sequence is CASSPWDRGNWYEQYF. The CDR3, as DNA: TGTGCCAGCAGCCCCTGGGACAGGGGGAATTGGTACGAGCAGTACTTC.